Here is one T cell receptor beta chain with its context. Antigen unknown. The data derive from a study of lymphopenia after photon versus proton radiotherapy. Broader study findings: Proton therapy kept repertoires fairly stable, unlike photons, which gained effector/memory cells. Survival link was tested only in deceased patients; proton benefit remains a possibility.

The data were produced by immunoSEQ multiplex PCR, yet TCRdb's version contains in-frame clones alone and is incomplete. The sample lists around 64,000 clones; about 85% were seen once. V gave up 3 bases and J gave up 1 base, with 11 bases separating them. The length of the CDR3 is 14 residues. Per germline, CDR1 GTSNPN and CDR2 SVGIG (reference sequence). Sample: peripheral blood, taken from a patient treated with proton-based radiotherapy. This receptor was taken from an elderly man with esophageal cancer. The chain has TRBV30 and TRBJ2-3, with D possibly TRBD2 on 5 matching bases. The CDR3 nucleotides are TGTGCCTGGAGGGGCGGGTCCCGCACAGATACGCAGTATTTT. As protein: CAWRGGSRTDTQYF.